Included here is one T cell receptor (beta chain) sequence, with context. Original methodology: Reference gene primer amplification gave estimated nucleated cell counts. Libraries were prepared by immunoSEQ multiplex PCR; TCRdb keeps only in-frame clonotypes and omits some of them. Clone size and V and J calls were adopted from that table, with D and trimming inferred from the DNA. The sample carries 150,000 to 200,000 clones, more than 60% recorded once. There are 15 residues in the CDR3. Deletions cut 0 bases from V and 4 bases from J, with 10 bases between. Germline CDR1 and CDR2: ENHRY and SYGVKD. The data were taken from a study of blood T cell repertoires in COVID-19. Background on the study: The samples span acute and convalescent COVID-19 from the United States, Italy and Spain. T cells, B-cell-depleted T cells, or PBMCs provided the cDNA or gDNA that served as material.

The V call is TRBV10-3, the J call TRBJ2-1; the D gene is possibly TRBD2 (6 bases). This TCR derives from a man between 45 and 60 years old who had recovered from COVID-19. Material: peripheral blood. DNA for the CDR3: TGTGCCATCAGTGAGTCGGGACTTTATTACAATGAGCAGTTCTTC. The encoded protein is CAISESGLYYNEQFF.